These 23 T cell receptor beta chains originate from one sample sequenced in a study of control samples from healthy donors and cancer patients. The method was immunoSEQ multiplex PCR; TCRdb's version includes in-frame clones alone and lacks a portion of them. The data contain about 95,000 clones, roughly 90% of them singletons. Sequencing was performed on blood. The receptors were gathered from a woman in her 70s in good health.

V is TRBV15 and J is TRBJ2-1, with a weak D call TRBD2 (5 bases). The germline CDR1 and CDR2 sequences are LNHNV and YYDKDF (reference sequence). The ends were cut back, 5 bases at V and 9 bases at J, with 8 bases in the middle. CDR3 size: 11 residues. The CDR3 nucleotides are TGTGCCACCAGCGCGGGCCTTGAGCAGTTCTTC. It specifies CATSAGLEQFF.

This chain connects TRBV7-2 to TRBJ1-1; D is uncertain. V shed 5 bases and J shed 4 bases, with 8 bases lying between them. Germline V gene lookup returns CDR1 SGHTA and CDR2 FQGNSA. This CDR3 contains 12 residues. CDR3 region: CASSPMATEAFF. CDR3 bases: TGTGCCAGCAGCCCAATGGCCACTGAAGCTTTCTTT.

The rearrangement joins TRBV5-1 to TRBJ1-2; 10 nucleotides match TRBD1. This CDR3 region has 13 residues. The germline V gene has CDR1 SGHRS and CDR2 YFSETQ. J lost 7 bases, V lost 8 bases, and 8 bases had no gene match. CDR3 protein: CASNEGDRGGYTF. CDR3 nucleotide sequence: TGCGCCAGTAACGAAGGGGACAGGGGTGGCTACACCTTC.

J is TRBJ1-1 and V is TRBV28; D gene uncertain. This CDR3 has 11 residues. The V gene lost 7 bases and the J gene lost 5 bases, with 8 bases spanning the gap. CDR1 is MDHEN, CDR2 SYDVKM, per germline. Written as DNA, the CDR3 is TGTGCCAGCACCTCTGCGACTGAAGCTTTCTTT. Its translation: CASTSATEAFF. Together with reference TRBV28 and TRBJ1-1, the CDR3 gives the full variable domain: DVKVTQSSRYLVKRTGEKVFLECVQDMDHENMFWYRQDPGLGLRLIYFSYDVKMKEKGDIPEGYSVSREKKERFSLILESASTNQTSMYLCASTSATEAFFGQGTRLTVV.

The CDR3 coding sequence is TGCGCCAGCGTCCCGGGACCAAATCAGCCCCAGCATTTT. It translates to CASVPGPNQPQHF. The chain recombines TRBV10-2 with TRBJ1-5, with D perhaps TRBD1 (5 bases). This CDR3 contains 13 residues. Trimming took off 8 bases at V and 4 bases at J, with 12 bases between the two ends. Germline V gene lookup returns CDR1 WSHSY and CDR2 SAAADI.

The chain links TRBV10-3 to TRBJ2-1; D tentatively reads TRBD1 or TRBD2 (5 bases each). With 8 bases removed from V and 6 bases from J, the gap between germline ends came to 14 bases. Germline-derived CDR1 and CDR2 are ENHRY and SYGVKD. The CDR3 sequence is 13 residues long. Here the CDR3 reads CAIGGASGNEQFF. The CDR3 nucleotides are TGTGCCATCGGGGGTGCTTCTGGCAATGAGCAGTTCTTC.

The table lists this clone with a count of one. The chain carries TRBV6-5 and TRBJ1-1; D gene unclear. The V gene lost 7 bases and the J gene lost 1 base, with 4 bases spanning the gap. CDR3 length: 11 amino acids. Germline CDR1 and CDR2: MNHEY and SVGAGI. CDR3 sequence reads: CASTRNTEAFF. CDR3 nucleotide sequence: TGTGCCAGCACGAGGAACACTGAAGCTTTCTTT.

The chain couples TRBV7-8 to TRBJ1-5; possibly TRBD1 for D (6 bases). The CDR3 length is 16 residues. Germline V gives CDR1 SGHVS, CDR2 FQNEAQ. The V end was cut by 0 bases, the J end by 3 bases, with 12 bases between. This CDR3 is CASSLATPGANQPQHF. Written as DNA, the CDR3 is TGTGCCAGCAGCTTAGCGACCCCGGGGGCCAATCAGCCCCAGCATTTT. Complete variable domain (other parts from reference TRBV7-8 and TRBJ1-5): GAGVSQSPRYKVAKRGQDVALRCDPISGHVSLFWYQQALGQGPEFLTYFQNEAQLDKSGLPSDRFFAERPEGSVSTLKIQRTQQEDSAVYLCASSLATPGANQPQHFGDGTRLSIL.

The chain has TRBV11-2 and TRBJ2-1, with 10 positions matching TRBD2. The CDR3 has 15 amino acids. Losses at the gene ends were 5 bases for V and 4 bases for J; bases not matched to a gene: 5. The germline V gene encodes CDR1 SGHAT and CDR2 FQNNGV. The CDR3 bases are TGTGCCAGCAGCCCCCTAGCGGGAGCTTACAATGAGCAGTTCTTC. It is translated as CASSPLAGAYNEQFF.

CDR3 residues: CASRVGQNRDTQYF. CDR3 nucleotides: TGTGCCAGCAGAGTCGGACAGAACAGAGATACGCAGTATTTT. The V call is TRBV6-5, the J call TRBJ2-3; D possibly corresponds to TRBD1 (6 bases). Trimming shortened V by 6 bases and J by 5 bases, and 15 bases separated the two germline ends. Germline-derived CDR1 and CDR2 are MNHEY and SVGAGI. The CDR3 is made up of 14 amino acids.

The chain is built from TRBV29-1 and TRBJ2-7, with 13 bases lining up with TRBD2. The CDR3 loop spans 15 amino acids. The germline gives CDR1 SQVTM, CDR2 ANQGSEA. Losses at the gene ends were 4 bases for V and 6 bases for J; bases not matched to a gene: 9. This CDR3 is CSVASLTSGGSEQYF. The DNA of the CDR3 is TGCAGCGTTGCGTCCTTGACTAGCGGGGGGAGCGAGCAGTACTTC.

The chain recombines TRBV4-1 with TRBJ1-3; D gene unclear. The germline gives CDR1 MGHRA, CDR2 YSYEKL. The CDR3 is made up of 18 amino acids. V lost 2 bases, J lost 0 bases, and 17 bases lay in between. The DNA for the CDR3 is TGCGCCAGCAGCCAATTCATTCGGTCTGCAGTCTCTGGAAACACCATATATTTT. This gives the protein CASSQFIRSAVSGNTIYF.

As DNA, the CDR3 is TGTGCCAGCAGTTCCAACTCTGTTGGGTTTCGGAATGAGCAGTTCTTC. As protein: CASSSNSVGFRNEQFF. The genes are TRBV27 and TRBJ2-1; no reliable D call. The germline CDR1 and CDR2 sequences are MNHEY and SMNVEV (reference sequence). This CDR3 contains 16 residues. V shed 4 bases and J shed 7 bases, with 20 bases lying between them.

The chain carries TRBV27 and TRBJ1-2; no reliable D call. CDR3 length: 16 amino acids. CDR1 and CDR2 from the germline V gene are MNHEY and SMNVEV (reference sequence). The V end was cut by 5 bases, the J end by 4 bases, with 20 bases between. The CDR3 region has the DNA TGTGCCAGCAGTCCGATGTGGGATTCTGTAATCTATGGCTACACCTTC. This sequence encodes CASSPMWDSVIYGYTF.

The chain links TRBV6-1 to TRBJ1-2; D uncertain. The CDR3 extends over 13 amino acids. V was clipped by 0 bases and J by 7 bases, with 9 bases between them. Per germline, CDR1 MNHNS and CDR2 SASEGT. CDR3 coding DNA: TGTGCCAGCAGTGAAGCGGTAGCGGGTGGCTACACCTTC. Its protein product is CASSEAVAGGYTF.

V is TRBV2 and J is TRBJ2-1, with a weak D call TRBD1 (5 bases). V was pared by 6 bases and J by 7 bases, with 7 bases between. The CDR3 is made up of 11 amino acids. From germline, CDR1 is SNHLY and CDR2 FYNNEI. This CDR3 is CASRRGNEQFF. The CDR3, as DNA: TGTGCCAGCAGAAGGGGTAATGAGCAGTTCTTC.

This clone was observed a few times. The J gene is TRBJ1-2, the V gene TRBV6-4, with TRBD1 matching 7 bases. CDR1 is MRHNA, CDR2 SNTAGT, per germline. This CDR3 has 14 residues. J was trimmed by 4 bases and V by 8 bases; bases with no gene match: 10. The CDR3 here is CASFKGAPSYGYTF. The CDR3 DNA sequence: TGTGCCAGCTTTAAGGGGGCACCGAGCTATGGCTACACCTTC.

This clone showed up just once. This sequence joins TRBV3-1 (or the pseudogene TRBV3-2) and TRBJ1-1, with D unclear. CDR3 length: 14 residues. With 3 bases removed from V and 4 bases from J, the gap between germline ends came to 12 bases. From germline, CDR1 is LGHDT and CDR2 YNNKEL (reference sequence). CDR3 bases: TGTGCCAGCAGCCATGGTGGGGTAGTCACTGAAGCTTTCTTT. Protein product: CASSHGGVVTEAFF.

The J gene is TRBJ2-7, the V gene TRBV7-6; a possible D gene is TRBD1 (6 bases). From germline, CDR1 is SGHVS and CDR2 FNYEAQ. V lost 3 bases and J 2 bases, leaving 14 bases between the germline ends. The CDR3 length is 15 residues. This CDR3 reads CASSLAPRQAYEQYF. CDR3 coding DNA: TGTGCCAGCAGCTTGGCGCCCCGACAGGCCTACGAGCAGTACTTC.

The chain is built from TRBV12-3 or TRBV12-4 and TRBJ1-4, with D possibly TRBD1 on 5 matching bases. V lost 5 bases and J lost 8, with 12 bases in between. This CDR3 has 13 amino acids. The CDR3 protein is CASSMSGTEKLFF. The CDR3 nucleotides read TGTGCCAGCAGTATGTCCGGGACGGAAAAACTGTTTTTT.

This sequence joins TRBV27 and TRBJ1-2; the match to TRBD1 covers 10 bases. Germline V gives CDR1 MNHEY, CDR2 SMNVEV (reference sequence). The CDR3 length is 15 residues. Trimming at V came to 3 bases and at J to 2 bases, leaving 3 bases not matched to a gene. This CDR3 is CASSLDRGGNYGYTF. The CDR3 DNA sequence: TGTGCCAGCAGTTTGGACAGGGGGGGAAACTATGGCTACACCTTC.

V is TRBV3-1 (or the pseudogene TRBV3-2) and J is TRBJ1-5; no clear D. There are 12 residues in the CDR3. The germline V gene has CDR1 LGHDT and CDR2 YNNKEL (reference sequence). With 1 base removed from V and 7 bases from J, the gap between germline ends came to 5 bases. The CDR3, as DNA: TGTGCCAGCAGCCAAGTAGGGCAGCCCCAGCATTTT. This codes for CASSQVGQPQHF.

The rearrangement uses TRBV3-1 (or the pseudogene TRBV3-2) and TRBJ2-3; D is unresolved. V was trimmed by 3 bases and J by 0 bases, leaving 4 bases between them. CDR1 LGHDT and CDR2 YNNKEL come from the germline V gene (reference sequence). The CDR3 loop spans 13 amino acids. CDR3 sequence: CASSHASTDTQYF. As DNA, the CDR3 is TGTGCCAGCAGCCATGCTAGCACAGATACGCAGTATTTT.